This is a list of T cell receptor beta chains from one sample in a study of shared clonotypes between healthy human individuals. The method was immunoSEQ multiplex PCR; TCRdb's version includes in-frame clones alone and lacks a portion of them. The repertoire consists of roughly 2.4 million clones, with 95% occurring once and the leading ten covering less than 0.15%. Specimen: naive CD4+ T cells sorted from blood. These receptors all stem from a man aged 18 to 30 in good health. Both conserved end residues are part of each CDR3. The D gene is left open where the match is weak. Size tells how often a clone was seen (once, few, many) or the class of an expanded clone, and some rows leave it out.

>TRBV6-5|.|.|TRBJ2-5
CASSYLRTQYF
TGTGCCAGCAGTTACCTCCGAACCCAGTACTTC
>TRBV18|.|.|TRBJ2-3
CASSLSGTDTQYF
TGTGCCAGCTCATTAAGTGGCACAGATACGCAGTATTTT
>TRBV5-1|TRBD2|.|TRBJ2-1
CASSPFGTSVSNEQFF
TGCGCCAGCAGCCCCTTCGGGACTAGCGTTTCGAATGAGCAGTTCTTC
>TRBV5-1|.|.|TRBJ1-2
CASSYQDNYGYTF
TGCGCCAGCAGCTACCAGGACAACTATGGCTACACCTTC
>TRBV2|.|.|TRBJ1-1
CASGRDYNTEAFF
TGTGCCAGCGGGCGGGACTATAACACTGAAGCTTTCTTT
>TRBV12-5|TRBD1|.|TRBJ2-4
CASEDRRGTKNIQYF
TGTGCTAGCGAGGACAGGCGTGGTACCAAAAACATTCAGTACTTC
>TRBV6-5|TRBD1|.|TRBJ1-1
CASSPDRDTEAFF
TGTGCCAGCAGTCCCGACAGGGACACTGAAGCTTTCTTT
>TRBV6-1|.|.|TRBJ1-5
CASNRVNQPQHF
TGTGCCAGCAATAGGGTCAATCAGCCCCAGCATTTT
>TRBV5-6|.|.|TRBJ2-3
CASTFGQGGPDTQYF
TGTGCCAGCACCTTCGGCCAGGGGGGTCCAGATACGCAGTATTTT
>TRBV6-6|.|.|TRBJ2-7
CASSYYHGYEQYF
TGTGCCAGCAGTTACTACCACGGCTACGAGCAGTACTTC
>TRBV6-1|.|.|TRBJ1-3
CATVARDGNTIYF
TGTGCCACCGTGGCCAGAGACGGAAACACCATATATTTT
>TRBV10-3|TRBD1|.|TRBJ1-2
CAVSGTGAPNYGYTF
TGTGCCGTCTCCGGGACAGGGGCCCCTAACTATGGCTACACCTTC
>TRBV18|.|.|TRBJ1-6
CASSPESSYNSPLHF
TGTGCCAGCTCACCAGAGAGCTCCTATAATTCACCCCTCCACTTT
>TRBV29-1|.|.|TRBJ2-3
CSVDSGSTDTQYF
TGCAGCGTTGACTCCGGGAGCACAGATACGCAGTATTTT
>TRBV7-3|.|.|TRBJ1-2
CASSLAGNYGYTF
TGTGCCAGCAGCTTAGCAGGGAACTATGGCTACACCTTC
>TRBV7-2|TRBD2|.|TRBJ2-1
CASSDWGGAGKGNEQFF
TGTGCCAGCAGCGACTGGGGAGGGGCAGGGAAAGGCAATGAGCAGTTCTTC
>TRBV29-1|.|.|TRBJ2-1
CSVETGPYNEQFF
TGCAGCGTTGAAACAGGCCCCTACAATGAGCAGTTCTTC
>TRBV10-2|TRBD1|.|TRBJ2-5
CASSEPDRGRETQYF
TGCGCCAGCAGTGAGCCCGACAGGGGAAGAGAGACCCAGTACTTC
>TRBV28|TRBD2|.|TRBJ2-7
CASSLPSGFYEQYF
TGTGCCAGCAGTTTGCCTAGCGGCTTCTACGAGCAGTACTTC
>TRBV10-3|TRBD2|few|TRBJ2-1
CAISEIAGSHEQFF
TGTGCCATCAGTGAAATAGCGGGATCCCATGAGCAGTTCTTC
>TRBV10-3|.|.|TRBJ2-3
CATRHTDTQYF
TGTGCCACCCGTCACACAGATACGCAGTATTTT
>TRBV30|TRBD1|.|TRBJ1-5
CAWSGTGGTFGQPQHF
TGTGCCTGGAGTGGGACAGGGGGCACCTTCGGGCAGCCCCAGCATTTT
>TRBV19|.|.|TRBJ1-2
CASSVTTGYHYGYTF
TGTGCCAGTAGTGTCACTACAGGGTACCACTATGGCTACACCTTC